This T cell receptor (beta chain) appears in the sequencing data of a study of blood T cell repertoires in COVID-19 (dated by TCRdb to the early 2020s). About the investigation overall: Samples covering the acute and convalescent phases of COVID-19 were provided by collaborators in the United States, Italy and Spain. The material from the prospective study consisted of cDNA or gDNA derived from T cells, B-cell-depleted T cells, or PBMCs. Subjects who had been exposed to COVID-19, were actively infected with it, or had recovered from it provided the deeply sampled blood TCRbeta repertoires that made up the dataset. A freely available public database, intended as a resource for researchers studying the immune response to SARS-CoV-2, is where the repertoires were released. Samples came from the ongoing ImmuneRACE study (first 160 participants) plus 1,254 subjects from 6 global collaborators. Sample metadata almost always included a de-identified subject ID, COVID-19 status, age in years and sex. Where available, HLA class I and class II types were obtained from metadata supplied by the sample provider rather than from assay-based typing.

Points the paper makes about the study in general: The quantity of clinical and demographic metadata differed by source and by participant and was supplied without curation.

V and J are truncated by 1 base and 1 base respectively, leaving an intervening sequence of 8 bases. Including cysteine and phenylalanine, the CDR3 has 15 amino acids. CDR3 DNA only is kept here, 45 bases in frame from base 1. Via the germline V gene, CDR1 is MNHNS and CDR2 SASEGT. TCRbeta CDR3 regions were amplified from genomic DNA by means of the immunoSEQ Assay, a bias-controlled multiplex PCR. Per the source publication's procedure: The number of nucleated cells in each sample was estimated by amplification of reference gene primers within the assay. To quantify the absolute abundance of each unique TCRbeta CDR3 rearrangement, sequence reads were collapsed and filtered. Productive Simpson clonality was computed per sample as the square root of Simpson's diversity index over productive rearrangements. Not all clones reach the TCRdb copy of this immuneACCESS table, which keeps in-frame sequences only. Checked studies attribute under half of the gap to unresolved V genes and leave the rest unexplained. V and J calls and clone size are those listed in that table; D and trimming were worked out from the DNA. The sample includes about 160,000 clones, with 70% to 85% observed a single time. Approximately 22% of the sample comes from the top ten.

Collaborating institutions collected whole blood in K2EDTA tubes following their own protocols. Collaborator samples were shipped for TCRbeta analysis as frozen whole blood, isolated PBMCs, or DNA extracted from either sample type. This clone was observed once. Its antigen is not yet known. No base quality information exists; no much larger clone differs at one position. The rearrangement joined TRBV6-1 to TRBJ1-5; no D gene call is confident. The sequenced sample was peripheral blood. The source is a woman over 75 with acute or convalescent COVID-19. The DNA is as follows: TGTGCCAGCAGTGAAGTGCTACAGAGCAATCAGCCCCAGCATTTT. It is translated as CASSEVLQSNQPQHF.